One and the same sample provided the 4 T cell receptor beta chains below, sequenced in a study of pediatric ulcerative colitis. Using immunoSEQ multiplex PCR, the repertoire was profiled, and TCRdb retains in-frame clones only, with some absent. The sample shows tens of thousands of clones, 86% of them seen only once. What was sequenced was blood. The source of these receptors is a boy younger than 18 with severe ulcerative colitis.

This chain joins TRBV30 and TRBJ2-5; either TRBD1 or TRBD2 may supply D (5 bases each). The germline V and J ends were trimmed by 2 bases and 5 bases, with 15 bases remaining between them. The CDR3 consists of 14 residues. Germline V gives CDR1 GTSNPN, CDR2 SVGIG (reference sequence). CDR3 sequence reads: CAWSRDKWGETQYF. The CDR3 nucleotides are TGTGCCTGGAGTCGAGACAAGTGGGGGGAGACCCAGTACTTC. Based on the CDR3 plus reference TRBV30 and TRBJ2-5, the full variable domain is SQTIHQWPATLVQPVGSPLSLECTVEGTSNPNLYWYRQAAGRGLQLLFYSVGIGQISSEVPQNLSASRPQDRQFILSSKKLLLSDSGFYLCAWSRDKWGETQYFGPGTRLLVL.

The CDR3 DNA sequence: TGTGCCAGCAGCTTAACCGGGATCTCCTACGAGCAGTACTTC. It encodes CASSLTGISYEQYF. The V gene is TRBV11-1, the J gene TRBJ2-7; perhaps TRBD2 as D (5 bases). In germline, CDR1 is SGHAT, CDR2 FQDESV (reference sequence). This CDR3 has 14 amino acids. V lost 2 bases, J lost 0 bases, and 8 bases lay in between. Filled out from reference TRBV11-1 and TRBJ2-7, the complete variable domain reads EAEVAQSPRYKITEKSQAVAFWCDPISGHATLYWYRQILGQGPELLVQFQDESVVDDSQLPKDRFSAERLKGVDSTLKIQPAELGDSAMYLCASSLTGISYEQYFGPGTRLTVT.

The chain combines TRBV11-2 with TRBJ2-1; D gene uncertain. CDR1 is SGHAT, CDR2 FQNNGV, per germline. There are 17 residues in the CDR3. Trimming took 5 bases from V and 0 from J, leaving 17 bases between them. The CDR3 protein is CASSLPSGPSSYNEQFF. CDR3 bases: TGTGCCAGCAGCCTACCATCGGGTCCGAGCTCCTACAATGAGCAGTTCTTC.

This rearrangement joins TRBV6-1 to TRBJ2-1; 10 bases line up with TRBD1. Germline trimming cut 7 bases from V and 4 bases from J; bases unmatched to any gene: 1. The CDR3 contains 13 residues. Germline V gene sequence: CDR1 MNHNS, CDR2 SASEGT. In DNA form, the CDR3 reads TGTGCCAGCACGGGACAGGGGTACAATGAGCAGTTCTTC. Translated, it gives CASTGQGYNEQFF.